This T cell receptor (beta chain) was sequenced for a study of blood T cell repertoires in COVID-19. Study summary: Collection of acute and convalescent COVID-19 samples took place in the United States, Italy and Spain. PBMCs, B-cell-depleted T cells, or T cells provided the cDNA or gDNA that made up the material.

Under the authors' procedure: Amplifying reference gene primers gave estimates of nucleated cell counts. Using immunoSEQ multiplex PCR, the repertoire was profiled, and TCRdb retains in-frame clones only, with some absent. Clonal size and the V and J genes are those of that table, whereas D and trimming came from the DNA. The table lists more than 35,000 clones, roughly 78% of them singletons. The CDR3 sequence is 15 residues long. Germline V lookup: CDR1 SGHRS, CDR2 YFSETQ. After removal of 0 bases from V and 6 bases from J, the junction contained 2 bases not matched to a gene. What was sequenced was peripheral blood. The receptor comes from a woman between 65 and 79 years old with acute or convalescent COVID-19. The chain links TRBV5-1 to TRBJ2-3; TRBD2 matches 12 bases. The CDR3 DNA reads as TGCGCCAGCAGCTTGGGGACTAGCGGGATTGATACGCAGTATTTT. It yields the protein CASSLGTSGIDTQYF. The whole variable domain, filled in from reference TRBV5-1 and TRBJ2-3, reads KAGVTQTPRYLIKTRGQQVTLSCSPISGHRSVSWYQQTPGQGLQFLFEYFSETQRNKGNFPGRFSGRQFSNSRSEMNVSTLELGDSALYLCASSLGTSGIDTQYFGPGTRLTVL.